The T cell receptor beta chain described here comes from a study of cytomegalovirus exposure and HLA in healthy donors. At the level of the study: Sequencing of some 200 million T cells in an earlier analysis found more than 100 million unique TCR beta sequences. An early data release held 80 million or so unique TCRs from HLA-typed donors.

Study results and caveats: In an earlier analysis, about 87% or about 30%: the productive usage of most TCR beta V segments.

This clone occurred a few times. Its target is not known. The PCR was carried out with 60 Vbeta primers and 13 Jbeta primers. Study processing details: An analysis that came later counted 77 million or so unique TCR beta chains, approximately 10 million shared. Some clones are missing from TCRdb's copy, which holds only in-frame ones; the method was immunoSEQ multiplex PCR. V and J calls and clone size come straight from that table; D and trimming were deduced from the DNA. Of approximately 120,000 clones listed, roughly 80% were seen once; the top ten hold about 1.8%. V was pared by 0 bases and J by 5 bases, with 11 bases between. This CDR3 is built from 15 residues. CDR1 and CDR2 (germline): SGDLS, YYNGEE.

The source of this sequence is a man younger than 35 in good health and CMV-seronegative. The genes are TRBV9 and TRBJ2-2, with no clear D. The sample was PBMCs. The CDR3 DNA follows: TGTGCCAGCAGCGTAGCGCATCGGTCGACCGGGGAGCTGTTTTTT. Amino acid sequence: CASSVAHRSTGELFF.